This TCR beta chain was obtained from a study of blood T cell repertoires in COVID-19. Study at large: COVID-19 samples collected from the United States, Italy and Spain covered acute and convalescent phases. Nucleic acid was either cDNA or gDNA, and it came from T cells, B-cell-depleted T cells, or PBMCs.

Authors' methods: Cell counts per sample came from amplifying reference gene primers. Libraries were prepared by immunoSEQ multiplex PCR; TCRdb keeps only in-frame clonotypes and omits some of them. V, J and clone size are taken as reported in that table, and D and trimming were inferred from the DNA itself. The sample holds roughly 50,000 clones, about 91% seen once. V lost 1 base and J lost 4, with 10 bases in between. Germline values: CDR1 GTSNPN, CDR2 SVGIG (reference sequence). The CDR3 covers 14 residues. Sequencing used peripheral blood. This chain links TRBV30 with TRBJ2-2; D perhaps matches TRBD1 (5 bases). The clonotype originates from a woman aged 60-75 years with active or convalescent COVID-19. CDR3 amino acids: CAWSEGVATGELFF. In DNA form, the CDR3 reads TGTGCCTGGAGTGAAGGGGTAGCCACCGGGGAGCTGTTTTTT.